The present T cell receptor beta chain was sequenced within a study of T cell changes during pregnancy in multiple sclerosis. Germline CDR1 SGHDN, CDR2 FVKESK. V gave up 3 bases and J gave up 7 bases, with 12 bases separating them. This CDR3 contains 13 residues. Repertoires were generated with immunoSEQ multiplex PCR, while TCRdb's copy carries only in-frame clones and drops some. This repertoire shows approximately 61,000 clones, around 90% found once; its top ten account for approximately 3%. The sequences come from peripheral blood, collected in the first trimester of pregnancy. J is TRBJ1-1 and V is TRBV14, with TRBD1 as a possible D gene (6 bases). The sequence came from a female donor in good health, enrolled as a control in a pregnancy study. The CDR3 region has the DNA TGTGCCAGCAGCCAGGACAGTCGCCGTGAAGCTTTCTTT. The encoded protein is CASSQDSRREAFF.